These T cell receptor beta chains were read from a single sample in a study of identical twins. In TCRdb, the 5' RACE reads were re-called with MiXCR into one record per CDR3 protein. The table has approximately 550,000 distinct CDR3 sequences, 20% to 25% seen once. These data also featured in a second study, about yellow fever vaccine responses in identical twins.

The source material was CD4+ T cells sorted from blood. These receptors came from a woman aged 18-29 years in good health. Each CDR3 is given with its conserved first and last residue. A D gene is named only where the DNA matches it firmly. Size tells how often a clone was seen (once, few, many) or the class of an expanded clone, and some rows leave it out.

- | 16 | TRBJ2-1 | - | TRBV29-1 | CSVASLAESSYNEQFF | TGCAGCGTTGCTTCTTTAGCGGAGAGCTCCTACAATGAGCAGTTCTTC
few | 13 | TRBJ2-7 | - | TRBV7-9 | CASSQPRVHEQYF | TGTGCCAGCAGCCAGCCCAGGGTCCACGAGCAGTACTTC
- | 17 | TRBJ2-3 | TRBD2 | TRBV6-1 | CASSRTRLAGETDTQYF | TGTGCCAGCAGCCGCACCCGACTAGCGGGAGAGACAGATACGCAGTATTTT
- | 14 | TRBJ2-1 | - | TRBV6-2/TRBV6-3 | CASSSGGPGNEQFF | TGTGCCAGCAGCTCCGGGGGACCAGGCAATGAGCAGTTCTTC
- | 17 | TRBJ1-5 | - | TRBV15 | CATSRVYATYSNQPQHF | TGTGCCACCAGCAGAGTTTATGCTACTTATAGCAATCAGCCCCAGCATTTT
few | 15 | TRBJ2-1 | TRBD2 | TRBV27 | CASSPATSGLNEQFF | TGTGCCAGCAGTCCCGCGACTAGCGGGCTCAATGAGCAGTTCTTC
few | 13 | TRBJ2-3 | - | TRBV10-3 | CAISESLTDTQYF | TGTGCCATCAGTGAGTCCCTCACAGATACGCAGTATTTT
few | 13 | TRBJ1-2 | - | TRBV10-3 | CAISESTSYGYTF | TGTGCCATCAGTGAGTCGACTTCATATGGCTACACCTTC
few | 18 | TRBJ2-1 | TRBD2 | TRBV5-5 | CASSFLTSGAGRDNEQFF | TGTGCCAGCAGCTTCTTGACTAGCGGGGCGGGTCGGGACAATGAGCAGTTCTTC
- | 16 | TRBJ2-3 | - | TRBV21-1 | CASSKAGQASTDTQYF | TGTGCCAGCAGCAAAGCCGGACAGGCTAGCACAGATACGCAGTATTTT
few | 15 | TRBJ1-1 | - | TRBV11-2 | CASSLFGPPETEAFF | TGTGCCAGCAGCTTATTTGGGCCCCCCGAGACTGAAGCTTTCTTT
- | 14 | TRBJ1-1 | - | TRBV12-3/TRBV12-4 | CASRLRVMNTEAFF | TGTGCCAGCCGACTTAGGGTCATGAACACTGAAGCTTTCTTT
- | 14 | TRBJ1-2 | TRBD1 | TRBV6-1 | CASRGQGRNYGYTF | TGTGCCAGCAGAGGACAGGGGAGAAACTATGGCTACACCTTC
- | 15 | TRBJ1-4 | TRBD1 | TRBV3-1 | CASSQQGGSDEKLFF | TGTGCCAGCAGCCAACAGGGGGGGTCGGATGAAAAACTGTTTTTT
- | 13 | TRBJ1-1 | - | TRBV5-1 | CASSSNTGTEAFF | TGCGCCAGCAGCTCGAATACGGGCACTGAAGCTTTCTTT
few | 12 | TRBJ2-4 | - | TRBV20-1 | CSASIGGDIQYF | TGCAGTGCTAGTATCGGTGGAGACATTCAGTACTTC
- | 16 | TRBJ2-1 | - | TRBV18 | CASSPPGRDRYNEQFF | TGTGCCAGCTCACCACCCGGAAGGGACCGGTACAATGAGCAGTTCTTC
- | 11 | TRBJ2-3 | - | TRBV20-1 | CSAHRADTQYF | TGCAGTGCTCATAGGGCAGATACGCAGTATTTT
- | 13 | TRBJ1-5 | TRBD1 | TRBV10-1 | CASSESGGQPQHF | TGCGCCAGCAGTGAGTCAGGGGGCCAGCCCCAGCATTTT
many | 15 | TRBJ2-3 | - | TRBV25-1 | CASSEELPRTDTQYF | TGTGCCAGCAGTGAAGAGCTACCTAGAACAGATACGCAGTATTTT
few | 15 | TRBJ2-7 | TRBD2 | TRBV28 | CASSHGASGVYEQYF | TGTGCCAGCAGCCACGGGGCTAGCGGAGTGTACGAGCAGTACTTC
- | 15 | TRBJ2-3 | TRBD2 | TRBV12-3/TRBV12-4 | CASSPGLAGGYSQYF | TGTGCCAGCAGTCCTGGACTAGCGGGGGGGTATTCGCAGTATTTT
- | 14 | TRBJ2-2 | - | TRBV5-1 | CASRQDANTGELFF | TGCGCCAGCCGGCAGGACGCGAACACCGGGGAGCTGTTTTTT
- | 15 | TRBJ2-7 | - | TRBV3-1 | CASSLLAARSYERYF | TGTGCCAGCAGCCTATTAGCGGCGCGCTCCTACGAGCGGTACTTC
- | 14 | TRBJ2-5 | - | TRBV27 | CASRIEGGVKTQYF | TGTGCCAGCAGAATTGAGGGGGGTGTAAAGACCCAGTACTTC
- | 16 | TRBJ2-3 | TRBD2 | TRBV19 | CASSKGRRGIPDTQYF | TGTGCCAGTAGTAAGGGGCGGCGGGGGATACCAGATACGCAGTATTTT
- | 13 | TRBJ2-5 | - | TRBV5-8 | CASSRRLQETQYF | TGTGCCAGCAGCCGGCGGCTTCAGGAGACCCAGTACTTC
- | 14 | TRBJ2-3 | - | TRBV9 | CASSKGPYTDTQYF | TGTGCCAGCAGTAAGGGACCGTACACAGATACGCAGTATTTT
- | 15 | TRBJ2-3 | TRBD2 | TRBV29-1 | CSVVGPSGFTDTQYF | TGCAGCGTTGTTGGTCCTAGCGGTTTTACAGATACGCAGTATTTT
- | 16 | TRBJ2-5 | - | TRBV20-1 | CCAGERGSGKRETQYF | TGCTGTGCAGGGGAGCGAGGGAGCGGGAAGAGGGAGACCCAGTACTTC
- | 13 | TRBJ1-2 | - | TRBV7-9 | CASSFQQGYGYTF | TGTGCCAGCAGCTTCCAACAGGGCTATGGCTACACCTTC
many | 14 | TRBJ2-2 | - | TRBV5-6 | CASSFPSNTGELFF | TGCGCCAGCAGCTTCCCCTCGAACACCGGGGAGCTGTTTTTT